This T cell receptor (beta chain) was retrieved from a study of blood T cell repertoires in COVID-19. Across the study: Spain, Italy and the United States supplied samples that represented acute and convalescent COVID-19. T cells, B-cell-depleted T cells, or PBMCs supplied cDNA or gDNA.

This clone was seen a single time. In the original analysis: Reference gene primer amplification in the assay estimated nucleated cell counts. Assay used: immunoSEQ multiplex PCR; TCRdb lists only in-frame clones, some missing. Clone size and the V and J calls come from that table; the DNA yielded D and trimming. This sample has some 260,000 clones, with approximately 90% found just once. V shed 0 bases and J 4 bases; nucleotides not matched to a gene: 6. This CDR3 contains 16 residues. Germline loops: CDR1 LGHNA, CDR2 YSLEER. The chain links TRBV4-3 to TRBJ2-1, with 7 bases that match TRBD2. The sequence came from a woman in her 40s who had recovered from COVID-19. Material: peripheral blood. The CDR3 DNA follows: TGCGCCAGCAGCCAAGATATGCAGGGAGGGTACAATGAGCAGTTCTTC. Its protein is CASSQDMQGGYNEQFF.